This section outlines one T cell receptor beta chain sequence together with its context. This sample was taken from a study of T cell repertoires in ileal Crohn's disease. Data came from immunoSEQ multiplex PCR; TCRdb stores just in-frame clones and leaves some out. Among more than 9,500 clones listed, 75% to 85% were seen once. Time point meaning: neoterminal ileum biopsy at postoperative endoscopy, about 6 months after surgery. The source is an adult with Crohn's disease. The material sequenced was ileal tissue.

The CDR3, as DNA: TGTGCCACCAGCAGAGGGGAGGGAAAACTGTTTTTT. It translates to CATSRGEGKLFF. V and J are TRBV15 and TRBJ1-4; D call uncertain. V dropped 1 base and J dropped 10 bases, with 7 bases sitting between them. In germline, CDR1 is LNHNV, CDR2 YYDKDF (reference sequence). CDR3 length equals 12 residues.